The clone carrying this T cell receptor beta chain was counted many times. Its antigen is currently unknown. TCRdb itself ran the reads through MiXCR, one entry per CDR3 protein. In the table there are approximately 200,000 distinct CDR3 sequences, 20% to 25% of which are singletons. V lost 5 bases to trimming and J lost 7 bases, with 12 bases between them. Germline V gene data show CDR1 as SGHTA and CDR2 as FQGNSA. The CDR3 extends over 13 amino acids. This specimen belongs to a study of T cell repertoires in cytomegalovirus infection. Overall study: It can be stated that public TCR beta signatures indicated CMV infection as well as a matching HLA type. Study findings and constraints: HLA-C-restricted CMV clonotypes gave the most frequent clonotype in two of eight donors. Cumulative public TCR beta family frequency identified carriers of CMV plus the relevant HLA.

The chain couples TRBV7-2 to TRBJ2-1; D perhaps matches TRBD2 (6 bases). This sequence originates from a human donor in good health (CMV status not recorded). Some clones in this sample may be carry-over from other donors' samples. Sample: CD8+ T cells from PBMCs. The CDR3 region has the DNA TGTGCCAGCAGCCCCGGGACTGGTAATGAGCAGTTCTTC. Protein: CASSPGTGNEQFF.